This TCR beta chain was retrieved from a study of control samples from healthy donors and cancer patients. This table comes from immunoSEQ multiplex PCR, and its TCRdb copy is limited to in-frame clones, with some not included. The table records about 160,000 clones, over 95% of them present only once. This CDR3 contains 15 residues. Per the germline V gene, CDR1 is LGHDT and CDR2 is YNNKEL (reference sequence). Trimming took 2 bases from V and 1 from J, leaving 11 bases between them. Material: blood. The V call is TRBV3-1 (or the pseudogene TRBV3-2), the J call TRBJ1-1; D call uncertain. The source is a young woman in good health. CDR3 sequence (DNA): TGTGCCAGCAGCCAATCTTATCGGGGGAACACTGAAGCTTTCTTT. This sequence encodes CASSQSYRGNTEAFF.